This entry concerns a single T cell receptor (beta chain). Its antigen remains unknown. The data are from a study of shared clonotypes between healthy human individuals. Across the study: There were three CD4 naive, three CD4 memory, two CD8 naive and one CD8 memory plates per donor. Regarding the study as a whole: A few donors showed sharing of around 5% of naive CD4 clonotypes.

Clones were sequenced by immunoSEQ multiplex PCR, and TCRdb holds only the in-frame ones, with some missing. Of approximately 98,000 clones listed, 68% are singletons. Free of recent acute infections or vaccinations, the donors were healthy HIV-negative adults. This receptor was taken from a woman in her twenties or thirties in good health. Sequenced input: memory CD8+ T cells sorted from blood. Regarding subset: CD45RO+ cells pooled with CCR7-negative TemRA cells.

CDR3 DNA: TGTGCCACCAGCAGAGATCCCCGGACAGGCAGCAATCAGCCCCAGCATTTT. Translated: CATSRDPRTGSNQPQHF. The genes are TRBV15 and TRBJ1-5, with TRBD1 matching 7 bases. The germline CDR1 and CDR2 sequences are LNHNV and YYDKDF (reference sequence). J lost 1 base, V lost 0 bases, and 6 bases had no gene match. The CDR3 has 17 residues.